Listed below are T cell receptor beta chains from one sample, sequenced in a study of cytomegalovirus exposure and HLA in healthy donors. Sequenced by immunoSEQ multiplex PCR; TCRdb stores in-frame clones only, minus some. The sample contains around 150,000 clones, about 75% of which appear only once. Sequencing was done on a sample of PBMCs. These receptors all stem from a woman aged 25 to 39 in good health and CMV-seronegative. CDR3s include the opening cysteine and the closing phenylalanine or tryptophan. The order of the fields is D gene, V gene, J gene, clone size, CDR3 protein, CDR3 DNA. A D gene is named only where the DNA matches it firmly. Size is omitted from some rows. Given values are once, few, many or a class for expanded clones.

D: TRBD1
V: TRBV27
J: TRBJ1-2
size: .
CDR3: CASSLATGGGRGGYTF
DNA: TGTGCCAGCAGTTTAGCCACAGGGGGGGGGAGAGGAGGCTACACCTTC

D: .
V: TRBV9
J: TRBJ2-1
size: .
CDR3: CASSVVPSTYNEQFF
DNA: TGTGCCAGCAGCGTCGTTCCTAGCACCTACAATGAGCAGTTCTTC

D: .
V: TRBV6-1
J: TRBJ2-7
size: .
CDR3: CASSEITAYEQYF
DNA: TGTGCCAGCAGTGAAATAACAGCTTACGAGCAGTACTTC

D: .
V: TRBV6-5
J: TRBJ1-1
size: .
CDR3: CASSRLNTEAFF
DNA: TGTGCCAGCAGTCGGTTGAACACTGAAGCTTTCTTT

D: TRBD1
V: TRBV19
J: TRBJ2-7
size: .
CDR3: CASSTSYRGYEQYF
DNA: TGTGCCAGTAGTACCTCCTACAGGGGCTACGAGCAGTACTTC

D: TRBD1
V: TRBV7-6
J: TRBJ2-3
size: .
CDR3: CASSQNRGRGTDTQYF
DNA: TGTGCCAGCAGCCAAAACAGGGGTCGGGGCACAGATACGCAGTATTTT

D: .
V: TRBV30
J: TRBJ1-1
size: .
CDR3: CAWSPRQSENTEAFF
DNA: TGTGCCTGGAGTCCTCGACAGAGCGAGAACACTGAAGCTTTCTTT

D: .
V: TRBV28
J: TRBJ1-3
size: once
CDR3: CASSLSQEYSGNTIYF
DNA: TGTGCCAGCAGTTTATCGCAGGAATACTCTGGAAACACCATATATTTT

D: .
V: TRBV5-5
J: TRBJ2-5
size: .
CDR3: CASSLVGEETQYF
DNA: TGTGCCAGCAGCTTGGTTGGAGAAGAGACCCAGTACTTC

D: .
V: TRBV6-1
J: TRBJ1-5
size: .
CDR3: CASSQTGSNQPQHF
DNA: TGTGCCAGCAGCCAAACAGGGAGCAATCAGCCCCAGCATTTT

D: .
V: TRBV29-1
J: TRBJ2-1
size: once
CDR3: CSVEGLEVPYEQFF
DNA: TGCAGCGTGGAGGGTTTGGAGGTTCCCTATGAGCAGTTCTTC

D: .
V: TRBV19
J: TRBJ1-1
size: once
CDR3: CASSIGRYNTEAFF
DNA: TGTGCCAGTAGTATAGGCAGGTATAACACTGAAGCTTTCTTT

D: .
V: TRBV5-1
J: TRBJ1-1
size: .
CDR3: CASSSSRGGAKNTEAFF
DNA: TGCGCCAGCAGCTCTTCTCGGGGGGGCGCCAAGAACACTGAAGCTTTCTTT

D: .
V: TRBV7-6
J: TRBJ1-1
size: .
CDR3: CASSPGAGRNTEAFF
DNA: TGTGCCAGCAGCCCTGGAGCAGGGCGGAACACTGAAGCTTTCTTT

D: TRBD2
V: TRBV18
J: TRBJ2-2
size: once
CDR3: CASSPRTSGGARTGELFF
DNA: TGTGCCAGCTCACCACGCACTAGCGGGGGGGCGCGGACCGGGGAGCTGTTTTTT

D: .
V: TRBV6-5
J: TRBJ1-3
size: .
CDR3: CASSSSGSGNTIYF
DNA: TGTGCCAGCAGTTCTTCAGGGTCTGGAAACACCATATATTTT

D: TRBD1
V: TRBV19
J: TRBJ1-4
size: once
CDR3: CASSLTGNREKLFF
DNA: TGTGCCAGTAGTTTGACAGGGAATCGGGAAAAACTGTTTTTT

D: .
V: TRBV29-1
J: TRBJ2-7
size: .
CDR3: CSVEVTASYEQYF
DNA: TGCAGCGTTGAGGTGACAGCCTCCTACGAGCAGTACTTC

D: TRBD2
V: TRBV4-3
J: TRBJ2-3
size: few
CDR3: CASSHRLADTQYF
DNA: TGCGCCAGCAGCCACCGACTAGCGGATACGCAGTATTTT

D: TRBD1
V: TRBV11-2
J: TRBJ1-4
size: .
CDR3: CASSLPGQGDEKLFF
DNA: TGTGCCAGCAGCCTACCGGGACAGGGGGATGAAAAACTGTTTTTT

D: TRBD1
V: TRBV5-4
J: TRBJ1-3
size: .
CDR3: CASSGGGTAGNTIYF
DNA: TGTGCCAGCAGCGGGGGCGGGACAGCTGGAAACACCATATATTTT

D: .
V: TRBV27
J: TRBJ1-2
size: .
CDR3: CASSPKPFYGYTF
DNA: TGTGCCAGCAGTCCCAAGCCTTTCTATGGCTACACCTTC

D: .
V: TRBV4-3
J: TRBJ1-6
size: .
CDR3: CASSQDSQGNSPLHF
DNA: TGCGCCAGCAGCCAAGATTCCCAGGGGAATTCACCCCTCCACTTT

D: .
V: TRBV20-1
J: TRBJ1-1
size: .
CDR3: CSAGGPGKAFF
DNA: TGCAGTGCTGGCGGGCCCGGGAAAGCTTTCTTT

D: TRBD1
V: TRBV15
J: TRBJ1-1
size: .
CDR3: CATSPRTGGNTEAFF
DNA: TGTGCCACCAGCCCTAGGACAGGCGGAAACACTGAAGCTTTCTTT

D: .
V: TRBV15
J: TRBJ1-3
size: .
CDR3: CATSRELRQYSGNTIYF
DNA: TGTGCCACCAGCAGAGAGCTTCGACAGTACTCTGGAAACACCATATATTTT

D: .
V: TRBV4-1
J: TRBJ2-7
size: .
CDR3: CASSQGPGHYNYEQYF
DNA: TGCGCCAGCAGCCAAGGGCCGGGACACTACAACTACGAGCAGTACTTC

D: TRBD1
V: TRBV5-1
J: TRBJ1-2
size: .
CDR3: CASSLEGTGGPANYGYTF
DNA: TGCGCCAGCAGCCTAGAGGGGACAGGGGGCCCCGCTAACTATGGCTACACCTTC

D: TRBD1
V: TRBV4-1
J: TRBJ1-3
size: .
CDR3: CASSPRADRASGNTIYF
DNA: TGCGCCAGCAGCCCTCGGGCAGACAGGGCCTCTGGAAACACCATATATTTT

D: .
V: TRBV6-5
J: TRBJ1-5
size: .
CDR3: CASSYSGGDQPQHF
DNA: TGTGCCAGCAGTTACTCTGGGGGCGATCAGCCCCAGCATTTT

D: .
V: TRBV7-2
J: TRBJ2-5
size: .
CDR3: CASSTRRARRETQYF
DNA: TGTGCCAGCAGCACCAGGCGGGCCCGGAGAGAGACCCAGTACTTC

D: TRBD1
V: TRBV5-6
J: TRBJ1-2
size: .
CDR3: CASSPLGTGENYGYTF
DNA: TGTGCCAGCAGCCCTCTAGGGACAGGGGAAAACTATGGCTACACCTTC

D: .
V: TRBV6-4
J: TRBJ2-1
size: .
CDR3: CASRGSGDYNEQFF
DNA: TGTGCCAGCCGGGGATCGGGAGACTACAATGAGCAGTTCTTC

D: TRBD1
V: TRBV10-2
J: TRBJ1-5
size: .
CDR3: CASSDRTGVDQPQHF
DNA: TGCGCCAGCAGTGACCGGACAGGGGTGGATCAGCCCCAGCATTTT

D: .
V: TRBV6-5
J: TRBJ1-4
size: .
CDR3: CASSSRTVATNEKLFF
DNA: TGTGCCAGCAGTTCCCGAACAGTTGCAACTAATGAAAAACTGTTTTTT

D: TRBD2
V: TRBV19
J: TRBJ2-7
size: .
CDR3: CASNPSGGFYEQYF
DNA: TGTGCCAGTAACCCTAGCGGGGGATTCTACGAGCAGTACTTC

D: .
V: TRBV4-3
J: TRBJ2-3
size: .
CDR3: CASSQGPAGFADTQYF
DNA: TGCGCCAGCAGCCAAGGCCCGGCAGGGTTCGCAGATACGCAGTATTTT